A selection of T cell receptor beta chains follows, all from one sample in a study of OX40 agonist ivuxolimab in advanced cancers. The table came from immunoSEQ multiplex PCR; TCRdb's copy has only in-frame clones and leaves some out. The sample carries 75,000 to 95,000 clones, around 80% recorded once. Here the sequenced sample was CD4+ or CD8+ T cells sorted from blood, taken in a trial of the OX40 agonist ivuxolimab. The receptors shown here come from an adult with an advanced solid tumor such as melanoma, head and neck, liver or kidney cancer. Both conserved end residues are part of each CDR3. Each record gives: clone size, J gene, CDR3 length, D gene, V gene, CDR3 DNA, CDR3 protein. The D gene is left open where the match is weak. Size values are once, few and many counts, or a class for expanded clones, and some rows have none.

clone_size: -; j_call: TRBJ2-1; cdr3_length: 13; d_call: -; v_call: TRBV21-1; cdr3_nt: TGTGCCAGCAGCAAAGGCGCTCTATGGGGGAAGTTCTTC; cdr3_aa: CASSKGALWGKFF
clone_size: -; j_call: TRBJ2-5; cdr3_length: 16; d_call: -; v_call: TRBV19; cdr3_nt: TGTGCCAGTAGTATCGGAGGGGGCCTGTACCAAGAGACCCAGTACTTC; cdr3_aa: CASSIGGGLYQETQYF
clone_size: -; j_call: TRBJ2-2; cdr3_length: 15; d_call: TRBD2; v_call: TRBV28; cdr3_nt: TGTGCCAGCAGTTCTCCAGCGGGAGGGACCGGGGAGCTGTTTTTT; cdr3_aa: CASSSPAGGTGELFF
clone_size: few; j_call: TRBJ2-6; cdr3_length: 13; d_call: -; v_call: TRBV27; cdr3_nt: TGTGCCAGCAGTTGGAGGGCGCCGAGCGTCCTGACTTTC; cdr3_aa: CASSWRAPSVLTF
clone_size: -; j_call: TRBJ2-7; cdr3_length: 12; d_call: -; v_call: TRBV5-4; cdr3_nt: TGTGCCAGCAGCTTCTCAGTGAACGAGCAGTACTTC; cdr3_aa: CASSFSVNEQYF
clone_size: many; j_call: TRBJ1-1; cdr3_length: 15; d_call: -; v_call: TRBV15; cdr3_nt: TGTGCCACCCTAAGGACTGCTCTGATGAACACTGAAGCTTTCTTT; cdr3_aa: CATLRTALMNTEAFF
clone_size: -; j_call: TRBJ2-4; cdr3_length: 15; d_call: -; v_call: TRBV5-1; cdr3_nt: TGCGCCAGCAGCTTGAGCGCGGTAGCCAAAAACATTCAGTACTTC; cdr3_aa: CASSLSAVAKNIQYF
clone_size: -; j_call: TRBJ2-1; cdr3_length: 15; d_call: TRBD2; v_call: TRBV5-6; cdr3_nt: TGTGCCAGCAGTCTTAGCGGGCTCGCCTACAATGAGCAGTTCTTC; cdr3_aa: CASSLSGLAYNEQFF
clone_size: -; j_call: TRBJ2-2; cdr3_length: 15; d_call: -; v_call: TRBV28; cdr3_nt: TGTGCCAGCAGTTTACGGCTTTCGAACACCGGGGAGCTGTTTTTT; cdr3_aa: CASSLRLSNTGELFF
clone_size: once; j_call: TRBJ2-7; cdr3_length: 13; d_call: -; v_call: TRBV19; cdr3_nt: TGTGCCAGTAGCCCAATTGGAAATTACGAGCAGTACTTC; cdr3_aa: CASSPIGNYEQYF
clone_size: -; j_call: TRBJ1-1; cdr3_length: 15; d_call: -; v_call: TRBV15; cdr3_nt: TGTGCCACCAGCAGAGATTTGGGACGGAACACTGAAGCTTTCTTT; cdr3_aa: CATSRDLGRNTEAFF
clone_size: -; j_call: TRBJ2-1; cdr3_length: 14; d_call: -; v_call: TRBV9; cdr3_nt: TGTGCCAGCAGCGTAGTCGGGTCCTACAATGAGCAGTTCTTC; cdr3_aa: CASSVVGSYNEQFF
clone_size: -; j_call: TRBJ1-2; cdr3_length: 16; d_call: TRBD1; v_call: TRBV7-2; cdr3_nt: TGTGCCAGCAGTCTTCCGGGACAGGGGTTTGGCTATGGCTACACCTTC; cdr3_aa: CASSLPGQGFGYGYTF
clone_size: -; j_call: TRBJ1-3; cdr3_length: 16; d_call: -; v_call: TRBV15; cdr3_nt: TGTGCCACCAGCAGAGTCGGGCAGGGCGGTGGAAACACCATATATTTT; cdr3_aa: CATSRVGQGGGNTIYF
clone_size: medium-sized; j_call: TRBJ1-2; cdr3_length: 14; d_call: -; v_call: TRBV7-2; cdr3_nt: TGTGCCAGCACCCCGGACAAGTGGTACGGTGGCTACACCTTC; cdr3_aa: CASTPDKWYGGYTF
clone_size: -; j_call: TRBJ1-1; cdr3_length: 12; d_call: -; v_call: TRBV28; cdr3_nt: TGTGCCAGCAGTCAATGGAACACTGAAGCTTTCTTT; cdr3_aa: CASSQWNTEAFF
clone_size: -; j_call: TRBJ2-7; cdr3_length: 13; d_call: -; v_call: TRBV7-9; cdr3_nt: TGTGCCAGCAGCTTGAGTAACACCTACGGGCAGTACTTC; cdr3_aa: CASSLSNTYGQYF
clone_size: -; j_call: TRBJ2-5; cdr3_length: 15; d_call: -; v_call: TRBV2; cdr3_nt: TGTGCCAGCAGTGAATGGAGGGGGTCGGGGAAGACCCAGTACTTC; cdr3_aa: CASSEWRGSGKTQYF
clone_size: -; j_call: TRBJ2-2; cdr3_length: 12; d_call: -; v_call: TRBV15; cdr3_nt: TGTGCCACCAGCAGAGATGCCGGGGAGCTGTTTTTT; cdr3_aa: CATSRDAGELFF
clone_size: -; j_call: TRBJ2-6; cdr3_length: 15; d_call: -; v_call: TRBV6-5; cdr3_nt: TGTGCCAGCAGTTACTCACGGTCTGGGGCCAACGTCCTGACTTTC; cdr3_aa: CASSYSRSGANVLTF
clone_size: -; j_call: TRBJ2-7; cdr3_length: 16; d_call: -; v_call: TRBV6-6; cdr3_nt: TGTGCCAGCAGTTTTGGAGGGGGGGCTGGGACCTACGAGCAGTACTTC; cdr3_aa: CASSFGGGAGTYEQYF
clone_size: once; j_call: TRBJ2-7; cdr3_length: 15; d_call: TRBD1; v_call: TRBV5-4; cdr3_nt: TGTGCCAGCAGCCGTGGGACAGGCAATACCTACGAGCAGTACTTC; cdr3_aa: CASSRGTGNTYEQYF
clone_size: once; j_call: TRBJ2-1; cdr3_length: 15; d_call: -; v_call: TRBV6-5; cdr3_nt: TGTGCCAGCAGTTACTCGGTGGTGGGTTACAATGAGCAGTTCTTC; cdr3_aa: CASSYSVVGYNEQFF
clone_size: -; j_call: TRBJ2-6; cdr3_length: 17; d_call: -; v_call: TRBV11-2; cdr3_nt: TGTGCCAGCAGCCCCGGACGGGCGATCTCTGGGGCCAACGTCCTGACTTTC; cdr3_aa: CASSPGRAISGANVLTF
clone_size: -; j_call: TRBJ1-2; cdr3_length: 14; d_call: -; v_call: TRBV28; cdr3_nt: TGTGCCAGCAGTTCATCCGCAGAGAACTATGGCTACACCTTC; cdr3_aa: CASSSSAENYGYTF
clone_size: medium-sized; j_call: TRBJ2-7; cdr3_length: 13; d_call: -; v_call: TRBV14; cdr3_nt: TGTGCCAGCAGCCAACAAGTCTCCTACGAGCAGTACTTC; cdr3_aa: CASSQQVSYEQYF
clone_size: -; j_call: TRBJ1-2; cdr3_length: 12; d_call: TRBD1; v_call: TRBV19; cdr3_nt: TGTGCCAGTACCGGGACAGTATATGGCTACACCTTC; cdr3_aa: CASTGTVYGYTF
clone_size: -; j_call: TRBJ2-5; cdr3_length: 15; d_call: -; v_call: TRBV11-3; cdr3_nt: TGTGCCAGCAGCCCTGGAGGGGGAGGGAGGGAGACCCAGTACTTC; cdr3_aa: CASSPGGGGRETQYF
clone_size: -; j_call: TRBJ1-3; cdr3_length: 14; d_call: TRBD1; v_call: TRBV5-1; cdr3_nt: TGCGCCAGCAGCCCTCAGGGGGCTGGAAACACCATATATTTT; cdr3_aa: CASSPQGAGNTIYF
clone_size: -; j_call: TRBJ1-2; cdr3_length: 16; d_call: TRBD1; v_call: TRBV4-3; cdr3_nt: TGCGCCAGCAGCCGCGCCTCTGGGCAGGGGGCGGATGGCTACACCTTC; cdr3_aa: CASSRASGQGADGYTF
clone_size: -; j_call: TRBJ1-2; cdr3_length: 12; d_call: TRBD1; v_call: TRBV29-1; cdr3_nt: TGCAGCGTGGGACAGAGTGACTATGGCTACACCTTC; cdr3_aa: CSVGQSDYGYTF
clone_size: -; j_call: TRBJ2-2; cdr3_length: 17; d_call: TRBD1; v_call: TRBV5-1; cdr3_nt: TGCGCCAGCAGCTTGCAACCGGGACAGGGGATCACCGGGGAGCTGTTTTTT; cdr3_aa: CASSLQPGQGITGELFF
clone_size: -; j_call: TRBJ1-2; cdr3_length: 12; d_call: -; v_call: TRBV28; cdr3_nt: TGTGCCAGCAGTTTAGGTGACTATGGCTACACCTTC; cdr3_aa: CASSLGDYGYTF
clone_size: -; j_call: TRBJ1-5; cdr3_length: 12; d_call: -; v_call: TRBV5-4; cdr3_nt: TGTGCCAGCAGCCAAGAAGATCAGCCCCAGCATTTT; cdr3_aa: CASSQEDQPQHF
clone_size: -; j_call: TRBJ1-2; cdr3_length: 14; d_call: -; v_call: TRBV19; cdr3_nt: TGTGCCAGTAGCTCCTCGGGGGGCGTTCGGGGCTACACCTTC; cdr3_aa: CASSSSGGVRGYTF
clone_size: few; j_call: TRBJ1-1; cdr3_length: 13; d_call: -; v_call: TRBV7-2; cdr3_nt: TGTGCCAGCAGCCACGTGGTCAACACTGAAGCTTTCTTT; cdr3_aa: CASSHVVNTEAFF
clone_size: -; j_call: TRBJ2-5; cdr3_length: 16; d_call: TRBD2; v_call: TRBV11-3; cdr3_nt: TGTGCCAGCAGCTTAGGACTAGCGGGAACCAAAGAGACCCAGTACTTC; cdr3_aa: CASSLGLAGTKETQYF
clone_size: -; j_call: TRBJ2-3; cdr3_length: 15; d_call: -; v_call: TRBV28; cdr3_nt: TGTGCCAGCATTATGGGGGCAGGGAACACAGATACGCAGTATTTT; cdr3_aa: CASIMGAGNTDTQYF
clone_size: -; j_call: TRBJ2-7; cdr3_length: 15; d_call: TRBD2; v_call: TRBV7-2; cdr3_nt: TGTGCCAGCAGCTTAGTTGGCGGGAGCCTTGACGAGCAGTACTTC; cdr3_aa: CASSLVGGSLDEQYF
clone_size: -; j_call: TRBJ2-5; cdr3_length: 14; d_call: -; v_call: TRBV19; cdr3_nt: TGTGCCAGTAGTATAAGAAGTTTAGAAGAGACCCAGTACTTC; cdr3_aa: CASSIRSLEETQYF
clone_size: -; j_call: TRBJ1-2; cdr3_length: 13; d_call: -; v_call: TRBV2; cdr3_nt: TGTGCCAGCAGGGAAGGGACTTCGTATGGCTACACCTTC; cdr3_aa: CASREGTSYGYTF
clone_size: -; j_call: TRBJ2-7; cdr3_length: 14; d_call: TRBD1; v_call: TRBV11-2; cdr3_nt: TGTGCCAGCAGCTTTCAGGGGGCTGTTGGTGTGCAGTACTTC; cdr3_aa: CASSFQGAVGVQYF
clone_size: -; j_call: TRBJ1-2; cdr3_length: 21; d_call: -; v_call: TRBV5-1; cdr3_nt: TGCGCCAGCAGCTTGGGGGGTGTCGTGACCGATAGAAAGGGATCTAACTATGGCTACACCTTC; cdr3_aa: CASSLGGVVTDRKGSNYGYTF
clone_size: -; j_call: TRBJ2-5; cdr3_length: 15; d_call: TRBD1; v_call: TRBV2; cdr3_nt: TGTGCCAGCAGTTTAGACAGGGGTCCACAAGAGACCCAGTACTTC; cdr3_aa: CASSLDRGPQETQYF
clone_size: -; j_call: TRBJ2-1; cdr3_length: 13; d_call: -; v_call: TRBV9; cdr3_nt: TGTGCCAGCAGCGTAGGCGCTCGCAATGAGCAGTTCTTC; cdr3_aa: CASSVGARNEQFF
clone_size: medium-sized; j_call: TRBJ2-2; cdr3_length: 13; d_call: TRBD1; v_call: TRBV19; cdr3_nt: TGTGCCACCCGGACAGGGAACACCGGGGAGCTGTTTTTT; cdr3_aa: CATRTGNTGELFF